This TCR beta chain is drawn from a study of CD8+CD57+ T cells in acquired aplastic anemia. Study in general: Recorded DNA amounts for sorted CD4+ and CD8+ cells had an average of roughly 3.4 ug. Study results and limitations: Simpson's diversity of CD8+ cells was not significantly different in patients compared with controls.

Regarding this clonotype: Its antigen is not known.

Germline V CDR1 and CDR2: SGHKS, YYEKEE (reference sequence). Germline trimming cut 4 bases from V and 0 bases from J; bases unmatched to any gene: 3. This CDR3 spans 15 amino acids. TCR beta VDJ and CDR3 were profiled, and genomic DNA was the template. TCRdb reprocessed the reads via MiXCR and lists one record per CDR3 protein. This sample yields about 190,000 distinct CDR3 sequences, of which around 45% are seen a single time; 9.7% belongs to the top ten. All patients picked for sequencing had shown, by flow cytometry, an expansion of CD8+CD57+ cells. Among the patients, all had severe acquired aplastic anemia. When blood sampling took place, the patients had received no therapy.

The sequence was collected from a human donor with aplastic anemia. Sequenced sample: sorted CD4+, CD8+, or CD8+CD57+ T cells (not recorded which) from PBMCs. The chain is built from TRBV5-5 and TRBJ1-4; 7 positions agree with TRBD1. The CDR3 DNA reads as TGTGCCAGCAGCCCCACAGGGGCAACTAATGAAAAACTGTTTTTT. Protein: CASSPTGATNEKLFF.